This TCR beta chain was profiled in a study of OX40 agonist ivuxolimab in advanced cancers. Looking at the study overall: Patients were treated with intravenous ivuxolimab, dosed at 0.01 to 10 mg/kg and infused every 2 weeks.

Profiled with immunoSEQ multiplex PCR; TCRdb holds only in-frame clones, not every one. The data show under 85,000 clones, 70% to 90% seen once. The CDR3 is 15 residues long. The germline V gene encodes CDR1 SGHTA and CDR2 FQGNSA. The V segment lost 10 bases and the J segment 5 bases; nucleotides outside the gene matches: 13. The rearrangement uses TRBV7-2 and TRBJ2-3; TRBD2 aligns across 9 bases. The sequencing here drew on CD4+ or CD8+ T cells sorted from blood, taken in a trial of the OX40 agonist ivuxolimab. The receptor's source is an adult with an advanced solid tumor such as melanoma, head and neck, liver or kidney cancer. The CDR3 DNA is TGTGCCACCCGAAAAAGCGGGGGGCAGGGAGATACGCAGTATTTT. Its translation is CATRKSGGQGDTQYF.